The 27 T cell receptor beta chains presented below share a single source sample, sequenced in a study of T cell clonotyping in hematopoietic cell transplantation. The time point: recipient sample about 28 days before transplant, after cytoreduction. TCRdb keeps only in-frame clones here, not all; method: immunoSEQ multiplex PCR. Of 49,000 or so clones in the sample, approximately 78% are singletons; the top ten hold approximately 5.7%. The specimen was peripheral blood mononuclear cells, collected before stem cell transplant. These receptors all stem from a man in his sixties with myelodysplastic syndrome. Some clones in this sample may be carry-over from other donors' samples.

This clone is a singleton in its sample. The rearrangement uses TRBV29-1 and TRBJ2-7; D is unresolved. V shed 1 base and J shed 1 base, with 2 bases lying between them. Germline V CDR1 and CDR2: SQVTM, ANQGSEA. The CDR3 loop spans 11 amino acids. This CDR3 is CSVEGSYEQYF. The CDR3 nucleotides are TGCAGCGTTGAAGGATCCTACGAGCAGTACTTC.

The J gene is TRBJ1-1, the V gene TRBV30; D not resolved. V shed 2 bases and J shed 1 base, with 14 bases lying between them. Germline CDR1 is GTSNPN and CDR2 is SVGIG (reference sequence). The CDR3 is made up of 15 amino acids. The CDR3 DNA follows: TGTGCCTGGAGTCTAGTCCTCGGGAAGAACACTGAAGCTTTCTTT. Encoded protein: CAWSLVLGKNTEAFF.

The genes are TRBV6-6 and TRBJ2-7, with no clear D. Trimming took 2 bases from V and 0 from J, leaving 8 bases between them. CDR3 size: 14 residues. Germline-derived CDR1 and CDR2 are MNHNY and SVGAGI (reference sequence). The CDR3 loop reads CASSYGQNSYEQYF. The CDR3 DNA reads as TGTGCCAGCAGTTACGGTCAGAACTCCTACGAGCAGTACTTC.

The chain carries TRBV5-6 and TRBJ1-4; no clear D gene. The germline V and J ends were trimmed by 2 bases and 5 bases, with 13 bases remaining between them. Germline V gives CDR1 SGHDT, CDR2 YYEEEE. The CDR3 contains 15 residues. CDR3 loop: CASSFRGRINEKLFF. The CDR3 nucleotides are TGTGCCAGCAGCTTCCGCGGACGGATAAATGAAAAACTGTTTTTT.

The genes are TRBV7-9 and TRBJ2-3; D gene ambiguous. Looked up from germline, CDR1 is SEHNR and CDR2 is FQNEAQ (reference sequence). The V and J ends lost 1 base and 2 bases respectively, with 7 bases between them. The CDR3 consists of 14 residues. CDR3 DNA sequence: TGTGCCAGCAGCTTAGGAGAGTCCACAGATACGCAGTATTTT. This encodes CASSLGESTDTQYF.

The chain links TRBV19 to TRBJ2-2, with 8 positions matching TRBD1. The CDR3 length is 15 residues. With 3 bases clipped from V and 5 bases from J, the junction kept 5 bases outside the gene matches. The germline gives CDR1 LNHDA, CDR2 SQIVND (reference sequence). The CDR3 bases are TGTGCCAGTAGTATCGCCAGGGGGCGGACCGGGGAGCTGTTTTTT. It translates to CASSIARGRTGELFF.

V gene TRBV6-5 combines with J gene TRBJ2-1, with TRBD2 as a possible D gene (7 bases). The CDR3 totals 15 residues. The germline V gene has CDR1 MNHEY and CDR2 SVGAGI. Trimming left V 6 bases short and J 6 bases short, with 18 bases between. CDR3 in amino acids: CASSVTGGPFNEQFF. DNA of the CDR3: TGTGCCAGCAGCGTAACCGGGGGGCCCTTCAATGAGCAGTTCTTC.

This clone turned up a few times. V gene TRBV7-2 combines with J gene TRBJ1-6; 8 nucleotides align to TRBD1. Germline CDR1 is SGHTA and CDR2 is FQGNSA. This CDR3 comprises 15 residues. V lost 2 bases, J lost 10 bases, and 7 bases stayed unmatched. The CDR3 sequence: CASSLLQGALSPLHF. Here the CDR3 DNA reads TGTGCCAGCAGCTTACTTCAGGGGGCTTTGTCACCCCTCCACTTT.

This chain links TRBV5-6 with TRBJ1-2; 9 bases fit TRBD1. CDR3 length: 14 residues. Germline loops: CDR1 SGHDT, CDR2 YYEEEE. V gave up 7 bases and J gave up 7 bases; unmatched junction bases: 11. CDR3 DNA: TGTGCCAGCTGGGCACAGGGGGCAGGAGCTGGCTACACCTTC. It translates to CASWAQGAGAGYTF.

Here the CDR3 DNA reads TGTGCCTGGAGCCAGGAGCAGGGTAGCACCGGGGAGCTGTTTTTT. Translating it yields CAWSQEQGSTGELFF. The rearrangement joins TRBV30 to TRBJ2-2; TRBD1 might be the D (5 bases). The germline V and J ends were trimmed by 3 bases and 4 bases, with 15 bases remaining between them. The CDR3 totals 15 residues. CDR1 and CDR2 from the germline V gene are GTSNPN and SVGIG (reference sequence).

V is TRBV6-5 and J is TRBJ2-3; no clear D. The CDR3 has 14 residues. V was trimmed by 10 bases and J by 0 bases, leaving 14 bases between them. Germline lookup yields CDR1 MNHEY and CDR2 SVGAGI. The CDR3 nucleotides read TGTGCCACCAGCAGGCTTACTAGCACAGATACGCAGTATTTT. Amino acid sequence: CATSRLTSTDTQYF.

The V gene is TRBV6-5, the J gene TRBJ1-1; 7 bases are shared with TRBD1. From germline, CDR1 is MNHEY and CDR2 SVGAGI. Trimming took 6 bases from V and 1 from J; bases not matched to a gene: 2. The CDR3 length is 13 residues. CDR3 DNA: TGTGCCAGCAGCCGACAGGGGAACACTGAAGCTTTCTTT. As protein: CASSRQGNTEAFF.

This sequence joins TRBV30 and TRBJ1-4; possible D gene TRBD1, 5 bases. Trimming took off 0 bases at V and 3 bases at J, with 8 bases between the two ends. Germline V gives CDR1 GTSNPN, CDR2 SVGIG (reference sequence). The CDR3 totals 14 residues. The CDR3 region is CAWSVGGSNEKLFF. In nucleotides, the CDR3 is TGTGCCTGGAGTGTGGGGGGTTCTAATGAAAAACTGTTTTTT.

The genes are TRBV19 and TRBJ1-3; a weak D match, TRBD1 (5 bases). The CDR3 has 14 residues. CDR1 and CDR2 from the germline V gene are LNHDA and SQIVND (reference sequence). V lost 7 bases to trimming and J lost 0 bases, with 10 bases between them. The CDR3 protein is CASTLGRSGNTIYF. The CDR3 DNA reads TGTGCCAGTACCTTGGGACGCTCTGGAAACACCATATATTTT.

CDR3: CASSPRQAPSYEQYF. CDR3 nucleotides: TGTGCCAGCAGCCCCCGACAGGCGCCGTCCTACGAGCAGTACTTC. The chain recombines TRBV7-2 with TRBJ2-7; a weak D match, TRBD1 (6 bases). Germline CDR1 and CDR2: SGHTA and FQGNSA. This CDR3 region has 15 residues. V lost 5 bases and J lost 1, with 15 bases in between. Together with reference TRBV7-2 and TRBJ2-7, the CDR3 gives the full variable domain: GAGVSQSPSNKVTEKGKDVELRCDPISGHTALYWYRQSLGQGLEFLIYFQGNSAPDKSGLPSDRFSAERTGGSVSTLTIQRTQQEDSAVYLCASSPRQAPSYEQYFGPGTRLTVT.

This chain joins TRBV19 and TRBJ2-1; D may be TRBD1 (6 bases). CDR3 length: 15 residues. V dropped 7 bases and J dropped 3 bases, with 16 bases sitting between them. Germline CDR1 LNHDA, CDR2 SQIVND (reference sequence). CDR3 residues: CASTGYRGGYNEQFF. CDR3 in DNA: TGTGCCAGTACCGGGTATAGAGGGGGCTACAATGAGCAGTTCTTC.

This clone was observed a handful of times. V gene TRBV5-8 combines with J gene TRBJ1-2; D possibly corresponds to TRBD1 (5 bases). This CDR3 spans 14 amino acids. Germline V lookup: CDR1 SGHTS, CDR2 YDEGEE. V lost 1 base and J lost 4, with 11 bases in between. The CDR3: CASSLRWGSYGYTF. CDR3 nucleotides: TGTGCCAGCAGCTTGAGGTGGGGCTCCTATGGCTACACCTTC.

The chain joins TRBV7-2 to TRBJ2-7; D unclear. Germline values: CDR1 SGHTA, CDR2 FQGNSA. The germline V and J ends were trimmed by 0 bases and 2 bases, with 8 bases remaining between them. The CDR3 consists of 14 residues. For the CDR3, the DNA is TGTGCCAGCAGCTTAGCGCAAGGTCCCTACGAGCAGTACTTC. It encodes CASSLAQGPYEQYF.

The chain carries TRBV6-5 and TRBJ1-5; D is unclear. This CDR3 has 13 residues. Between the trimmed V and J ends, which lost 8 bases and 1 base, there was a span of 9 bases. Germline values: CDR1 MNHEY, CDR2 SVGAGI. The CDR3 here is CASGSTSNQPQHF. The CDR3 bases are TGTGCCAGCGGGTCAACGAGCAATCAGCCCCAGCATTTT.

The chain uses TRBV28 and TRBJ1-4; D is ambiguous. CDR1 MDHEN and CDR2 SYDVKM come from the germline V gene. The CDR3 consists of 16 residues. Trimming pared 6 bases from V and 2 bases from J, leaving 16 bases between. In DNA, the CDR3 is TGTGCCAGCAGGCAAGGTAGCGGGGTTACTAATGAAAAACTGTTTTTT. Its translation: CASRQGSGVTNEKLFF.

The CDR3 loop reads CASSGYRGKSTDTQYF. The DNA of the CDR3 is TGTGCCAGCAGCGGTTACAGGGGAAAGAGCACAGATACGCAGTATTTT. This chain joins TRBV9 and TRBJ2-3; 7 bases map to TRBD1. With 3 bases clipped from V and 0 bases from J, the junction kept 7 bases outside the gene matches. The CDR3 is 16 residues long. Germline loops: CDR1 SGDLS, CDR2 YYNGEE.

The chain links TRBV20-1 to TRBJ2-5; no reliable D call. The CDR3 spans 11 residues. Germline CDR1 is DFQATT and CDR2 is SNEGSKA (reference sequence). Between the trimmed V and J ends, which lost 5 bases and 4 bases, there was a span of 8 bases. CDR3 region: CSAHPVETQYF. CDR3 bases: TGCAGTGCTCACCCCGTAGAGACCCAGTACTTC.

The chain combines TRBV7-2 with TRBJ2-7; 7 bases are a match to TRBD1. Trimming took 0 bases from V and 4 from J; bases not matched to a gene: 6. The germline V gene encodes CDR1 SGHTA and CDR2 FQGNSA. CDR3 length: 15 residues. CDR3 sequence reads: CASSLAMGQKYEQYF. CDR3 DNA sequence: TGTGCCAGCAGCTTAGCCATGGGACAGAAGTACGAGCAGTACTTC.

This clone was seen only a few times. J is TRBJ2-3 and V is TRBV6-6; 13 bases map to TRBD2. The CDR3 totals 16 residues. The germline CDR1 and CDR2 sequences are MNHNY and SVGAGI (reference sequence). With 4 bases clipped from V and 4 bases from J, the junction kept 5 bases outside the gene matches. The CDR3 is CASSWGLAGRADTQYF. In DNA, the CDR3 is TGTGCCAGCAGTTGGGGACTAGCGGGGAGGGCAGATACGCAGTATTTT.

The V call is TRBV21-1, the J call TRBJ1-4; the table assigns TRBD1, which was not confirmed against the DNA. TRBV21-1 is listed as a pseudogene. The CDR3 sequence is 16 residues long. In DNA form, the CDR3 reads TGTGCCAGCAGCAATCTCGCGACAGGGGCCCCAGCAAAACTGTTTTTT. It yields the protein CASSNLATGAPAKLFF.

This rearrangement joins TRBV6-5 to TRBJ1-6; 8 bases match TRBD1. In germline, CDR1 is MNHEY, CDR2 SVGAGI. The V segment lost 6 bases and the J segment 8 bases; nucleotides outside the gene matches: 6. The CDR3 contains 14 residues. In DNA form, the CDR3 reads TGTGCCAGCAGCTCCGGGACAGGTTATTCACCCCTCCACTTT. Translation: CASSSGTGYSPLHF.

CDR3 nucleotide sequence: TGTGCCAGCAGTATGGGACAGCCCTTTAGCACAGATACGCAGTATTTT. Residues: CASSMGQPFSTDTQYF. The rearrangement uses TRBV6-6 and TRBJ2-3, with TRBD1 matching 7 bases. Germline V gives CDR1 MNHNY, CDR2 SVGAGI (reference sequence). V trimming: 5 bases; J trimming: 0 bases; junction bases outside the gene matches: 8. The CDR3 length is 16 residues.